Below, one T cell receptor (beta chain) is given with its context. The antigen is unknown. Germline CDR1 and CDR2: SGHAT and FQNNGV. V lost 3 bases to trimming and J lost 1 base, with 6 bases between them. The CDR3 consists of 13 residues. This specimen belongs to a study of cytomegalovirus exposure and HLA in healthy donors. The PCR was carried out with 60 Vbeta primers and 13 Jbeta primers. The repertoire was sequenced with immunoSEQ multiplex PCR; TCRdb's copy has only in-frame clones and lacks some. The repertoire consists of about 180,000 clones, with 75% to 85% occurring once and the leading ten covering roughly 4.9%. Study observations and caveats: One cluster of highly shared sequence variants probably arose as a sequencing artifact.

The chain carries TRBV11-2 and TRBJ2-5, with D unclear. The sequencing sample was made of PBMCs. The origin of this receptor is a woman under 30 in good health and CMV-seropositive. Here the CDR3 reads CASSLAVQETQYF. The CDR3 coding sequence is TGTGCCAGCAGCTTGGCAGTCCAAGAGACCCAGTACTTC.